This T cell receptor (beta chain) is from a study of blood T cell repertoires in COVID-19. Study details: Samples representing acute and convalescent COVID-19 were sourced from the United States, Italy and Spain. Nucleic acid was either cDNA or gDNA, and it came from T cells, B-cell-depleted T cells, or PBMCs.

Germline loops: CDR1 MNHNY, CDR2 SVGAGI (reference sequence). The CDR3 sequence is 12 residues long. Trimming shortened V by 7 bases and J by 6 bases, and 10 bases separated the two germline ends. Study processing details: Counts of nucleated cells, estimated from reference gene primer amplification, were obtained. Sequencing used immunoSEQ multiplex PCR; TCRdb keeps in-frame clones, though not all of them. V and J calls and clone size are those listed in that table; D and trimming were worked out from the DNA. The table includes tens of thousands of clones, approximately 79% detected once. The chain has TRBV6-6 and TRBJ1-5; perhaps TRBD1 as D (5 bases). Sequencing input: peripheral blood. This clonotype was obtained from a man between 65 and 79 years old with acute or convalescent COVID-19. The DNA for the CDR3 is TGTGCCAGCACCCTGGGGGGTCAGCCCCAGCATTTT. Encoded protein: CASTLGGQPQHF.